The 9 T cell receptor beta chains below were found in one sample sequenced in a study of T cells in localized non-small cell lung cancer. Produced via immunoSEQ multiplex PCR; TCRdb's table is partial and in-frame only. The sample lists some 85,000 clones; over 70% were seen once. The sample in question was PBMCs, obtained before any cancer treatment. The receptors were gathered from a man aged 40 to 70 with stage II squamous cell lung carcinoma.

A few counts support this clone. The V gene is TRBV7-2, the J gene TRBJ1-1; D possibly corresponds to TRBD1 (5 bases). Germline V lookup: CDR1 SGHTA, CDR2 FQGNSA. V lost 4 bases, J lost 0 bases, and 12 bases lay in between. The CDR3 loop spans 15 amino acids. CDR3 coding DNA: TGTGCCAGCAGCTGGGCAGGGTCCCTGAACACTGAAGCTTTCTTT. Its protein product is CASSWAGSLNTEAFF.

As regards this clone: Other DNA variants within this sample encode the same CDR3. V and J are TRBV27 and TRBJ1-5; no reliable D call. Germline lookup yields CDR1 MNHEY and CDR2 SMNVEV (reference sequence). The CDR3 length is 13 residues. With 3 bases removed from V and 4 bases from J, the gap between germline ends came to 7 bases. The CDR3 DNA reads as TGTGCCAGCAGTTTGAGGGAGAATCAGCCCCAGCATTTT. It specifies CASSLRENQPQHF.

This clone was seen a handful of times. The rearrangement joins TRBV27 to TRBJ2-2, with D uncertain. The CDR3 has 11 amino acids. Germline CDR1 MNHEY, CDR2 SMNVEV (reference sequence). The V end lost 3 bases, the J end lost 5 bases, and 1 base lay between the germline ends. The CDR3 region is CASSLTGELFF. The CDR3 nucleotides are TGTGCCAGCAGTTTGACCGGGGAGCTGTTTTTT.

The CDR3 protein is CAWEGGLETQYF. CDR3 nucleotides: TGTGCCTGGGAAGGGGGGTTGGAGACCCAGTACTTC. This rearrangement joins TRBV30 to TRBJ2-5; D may be TRBD1 or TRBD2 (6 bases each). Per the germline V gene, CDR1 is GTSNPN and CDR2 is SVGIG (reference sequence). Deletions cut 5 bases from V and 5 bases from J, with 12 bases between. This CDR3 comprises 12 residues.

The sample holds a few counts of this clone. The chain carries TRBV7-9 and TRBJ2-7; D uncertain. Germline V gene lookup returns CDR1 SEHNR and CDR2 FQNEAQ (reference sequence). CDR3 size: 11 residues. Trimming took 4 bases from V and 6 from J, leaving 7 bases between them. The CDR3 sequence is CASSSTAEQYF. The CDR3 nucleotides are TGTGCCAGCAGCTCGACCGCCGAGCAGTACTTC.

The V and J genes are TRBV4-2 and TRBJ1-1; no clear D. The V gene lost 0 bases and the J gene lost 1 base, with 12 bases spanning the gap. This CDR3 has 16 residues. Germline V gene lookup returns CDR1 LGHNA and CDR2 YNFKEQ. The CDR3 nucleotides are TGTGCCAGCAGCCAAGATCTTCTAGCCCCGAACACTGAAGCTTTCTTT. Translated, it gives CASSQDLLAPNTEAFF.

The DNA for the CDR3 is TGTGCCAGCAGCCAAGGTCGTCAGGGTAACACCGGGGAGCTGTTTTTT. As protein: CASSQGRQGNTGELFF. V usage is TRBV4-2 and J usage is TRBJ2-2; D possibly corresponds to TRBD1 (5 bases). V shed 1 base and J shed 2 bases, with 11 bases lying between them. CDR1 is LGHNA and CDR2 is YNFKEQ in the germline V gene. CDR3 length: 16 amino acids.

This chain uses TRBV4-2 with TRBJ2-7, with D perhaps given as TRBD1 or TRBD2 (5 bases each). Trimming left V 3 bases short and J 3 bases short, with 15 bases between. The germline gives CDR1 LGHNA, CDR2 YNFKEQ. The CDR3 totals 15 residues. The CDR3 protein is CASSQGDYTGYEQYF. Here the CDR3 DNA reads TGTGCCAGCAGCCAGGGCGACTATACAGGCTACGAGCAGTACTTC.

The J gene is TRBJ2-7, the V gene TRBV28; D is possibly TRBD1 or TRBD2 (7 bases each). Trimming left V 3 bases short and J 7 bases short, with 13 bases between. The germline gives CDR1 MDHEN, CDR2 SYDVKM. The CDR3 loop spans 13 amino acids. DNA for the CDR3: TGTGCCAGCAGTTTGGCCAGGGGGGGTGAGCAGTACTTC. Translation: CASSLARGGEQYF.